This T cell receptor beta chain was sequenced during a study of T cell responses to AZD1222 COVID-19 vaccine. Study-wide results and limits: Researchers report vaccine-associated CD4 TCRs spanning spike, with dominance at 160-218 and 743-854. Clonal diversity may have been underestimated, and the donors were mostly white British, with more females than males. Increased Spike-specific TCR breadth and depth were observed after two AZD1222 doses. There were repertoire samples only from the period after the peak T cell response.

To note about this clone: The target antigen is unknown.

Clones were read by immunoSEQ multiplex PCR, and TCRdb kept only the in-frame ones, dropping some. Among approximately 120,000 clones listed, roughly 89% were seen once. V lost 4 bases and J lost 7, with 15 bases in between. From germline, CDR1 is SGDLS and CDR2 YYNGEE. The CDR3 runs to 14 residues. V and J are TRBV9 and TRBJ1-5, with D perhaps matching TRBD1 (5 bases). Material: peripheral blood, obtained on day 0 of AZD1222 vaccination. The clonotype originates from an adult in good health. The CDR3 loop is CASSTAGGEQPQHF. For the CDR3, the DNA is TGTGCCAGCAGCACCGCGGGGGGTGAACAGCCCCAGCATTTT.